The T cell receptor beta chain described here comes from a study of T-cell reconstitution after alpha-beta-depleted transplantation in children. Germline CDR1 is SGHRS and CDR2 is YFSETQ. This CDR3 is built from 12 residues. The V end was cut by 5 bases, the J end by 2 bases, with 6 bases between. Using unique molecular identifiers, the investigators prepared the TCRbeta library. TCRdb used MiXCR to reprocess the PCR reads, holding one entry per CDR3 protein. The repertoire holds about 340,000 distinct CDR3 sequences, around 15% seen once, with around 43% in the top ten. This clonotype was counted at least ten times. The antigen is not known. Notes on the study in general: Surviving thymic progenitors and recipient T cells were the source of high TCRbeta diversity at day 60 in some patients. T-cell numbers and diversity one year post-transplant derived largely from freshly generated T cells. Several hundred expanded graft clones reportedly supplied alpha-beta T cells about two months after transplant.

V and J are TRBV5-1 and TRBJ2-3, with D uncertain. The sequence was collected from a male patient between 2 and 10 years old who had a stem cell transplant for acute lymphoblastic leukemia, so the T cells may come from the graft donor. The sequences come from PBMCs, mostly from graft donor cells, collected 360 days after TCRalphabeta/CD19-depleted stem cell transplant. The DNA of the CDR3 is TGCGCCAGCAGTGGAGCCACAGATACGCAGTATTTT. Translation: CASSGATDTQYF.